This T cell receptor beta chain was sequenced in a study of blood T cell repertoires in COVID-19. Clones were read by immunoSEQ multiplex PCR, and TCRdb kept only the in-frame ones, dropping some. The profile shows about 240,000 clones, 70% to 85% of them singletons. Germline CDR1 reads SGHNT; CDR2 reads YYREEE (reference sequence). This CDR3 has 15 amino acids. Between the trimmed V and J ends, which lost 1 base and 11 bases, there was a span of 18 bases. Only a few counts were recorded for this clone. The clonotype was recovered from a woman of 80 years or more with acute or convalescent COVID-19. The sample consisted of peripheral blood. The chain employs TRBV5-4 and TRBJ1-4; weak D call: TRBD1 (5 bases). CDR3 protein: CASSLNVGAPPKLFF. In DNA form, the CDR3 reads TGTGCCAGCAGCTTGAATGTTGGGGCCCCCCCGAAACTGTTTTTT.